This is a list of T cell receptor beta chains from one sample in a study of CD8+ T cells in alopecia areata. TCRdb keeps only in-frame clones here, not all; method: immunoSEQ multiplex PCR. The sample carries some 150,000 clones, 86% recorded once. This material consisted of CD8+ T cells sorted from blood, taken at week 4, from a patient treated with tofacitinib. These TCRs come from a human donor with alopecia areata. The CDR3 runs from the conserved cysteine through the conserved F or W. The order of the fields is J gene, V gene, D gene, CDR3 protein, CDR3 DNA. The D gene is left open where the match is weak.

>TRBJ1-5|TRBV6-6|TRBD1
CASIPTGDNQPQHF
TGTGCCAGCATCCCAACAGGGGACAATCAGCCCCAGCATTTT
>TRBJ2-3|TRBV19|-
CASSIRGRGTDTQYF
TGTGCCAGTAGTATTAGAGGGAGAGGAACAGATACGCAGTATTTT
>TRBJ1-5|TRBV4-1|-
CASSQVNAGNQPQHF
TGCGCCAGCAGCCAAGTTAATGCCGGCAATCAGCCCCAGCATTTT
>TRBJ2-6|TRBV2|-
CASSPTGESSGANVLTF
TGTGCCAGCAGTCCGACGGGTGAGAGCTCTGGGGCCAACGTCCTGACTTTC
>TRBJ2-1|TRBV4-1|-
CASSQELFDEQFF
TGCGCCAGCAGCCAAGAACTCTTTGATGAGCAGTTCTTC
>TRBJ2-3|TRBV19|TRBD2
CASSASIRASGSGDTQYF
TGTGCCAGTAGTGCCTCGATCCGGGCTAGCGGGAGCGGGGATACGCAGTATTTT
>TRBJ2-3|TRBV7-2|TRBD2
CASSFSSGSADTQYF
TGTGCCAGCAGCTTTTCTAGCGGGAGTGCAGATACGCAGTATTTT
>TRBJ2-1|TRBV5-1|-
CASSPRQESNEQFF
TGCGCCAGCAGCCCACGACAGGAGAGCAATGAGCAGTTCTTC
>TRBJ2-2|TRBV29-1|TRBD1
CSTGTGNTGELFF
TGCAGCACAGGGACAGGGAACACCGGGGAGCTGTTTTTT
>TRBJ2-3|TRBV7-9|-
CASSPPVTDTQYF
TGTGCCAGCAGCCCCCCAGTGACAGATACGCAGTATTTT